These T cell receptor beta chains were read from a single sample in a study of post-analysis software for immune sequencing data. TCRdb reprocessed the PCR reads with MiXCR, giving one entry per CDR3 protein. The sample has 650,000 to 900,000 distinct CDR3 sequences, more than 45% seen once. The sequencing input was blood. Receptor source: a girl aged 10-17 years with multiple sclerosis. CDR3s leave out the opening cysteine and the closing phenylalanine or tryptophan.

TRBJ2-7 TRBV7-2 ASSRVPGLEQY
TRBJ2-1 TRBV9 ASSVGPASATSYNEQF
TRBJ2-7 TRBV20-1 SARNRVYEQY
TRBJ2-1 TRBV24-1 ATSGVTERSYNEQF
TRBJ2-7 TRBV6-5 ASTLQSGSSYEQY
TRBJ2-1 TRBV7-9 ASSPLAGAVNEQF
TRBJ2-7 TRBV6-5 ASSYLGGRNEQY
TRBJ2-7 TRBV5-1 ASSFMRVCEQY
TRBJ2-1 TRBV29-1 SVAWGSYNEQF
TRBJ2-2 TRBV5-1 ASSLRWDPGELF
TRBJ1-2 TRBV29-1 SVVFLQNNYGYT
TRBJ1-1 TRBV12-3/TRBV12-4 ASSGGILANTEAF
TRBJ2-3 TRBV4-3 ASSQGGQGSDTQY
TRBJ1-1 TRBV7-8 ASSLDRMAEAF
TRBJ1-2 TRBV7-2 ASSFGQLLNYGYT
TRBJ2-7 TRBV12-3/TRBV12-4 ASSRGEYEQY
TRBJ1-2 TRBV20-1 SARDQWKQAQGYT
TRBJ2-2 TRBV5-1 ASSLGARANTGELF
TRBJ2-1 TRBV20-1 SARDSLAVYYNEQF
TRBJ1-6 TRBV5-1 ASSLGRGEGALH
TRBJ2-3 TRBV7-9 ASSLVGRRLAGRPDTQY
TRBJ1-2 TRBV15 ATGTGGRLSPYGYT
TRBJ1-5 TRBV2 ASRTLRGSNQPQH
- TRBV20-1 SARAPNKDEQY
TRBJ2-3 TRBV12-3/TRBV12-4 ASSIPAAGGPYMQY
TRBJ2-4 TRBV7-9 ASSLVPGRPYKQY
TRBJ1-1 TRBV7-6 ASSPGAGGGTEAF
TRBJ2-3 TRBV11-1 ASSLASATTDTQY
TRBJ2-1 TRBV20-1 SAGGSGVYNEQF
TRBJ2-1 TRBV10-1 ASNRTSGSVIEQF
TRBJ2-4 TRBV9 ASSVSGAEPIQY
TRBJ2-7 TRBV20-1 SGESSYEQY
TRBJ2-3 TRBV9 ASSTQSLTDTQY
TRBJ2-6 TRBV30 AWSISLSGANVLT
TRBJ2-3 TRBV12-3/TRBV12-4 ASSPRGHQLFTDTQY
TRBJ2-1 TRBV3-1 ASSQDGIAGVNEQF
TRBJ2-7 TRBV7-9 ATGSRDSSSSYEQY
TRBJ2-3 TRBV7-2 ASSLVAGGHPLDTQY
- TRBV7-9 ASSAGLAGSSEQY
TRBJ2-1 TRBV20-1 SGGRTYNEQF
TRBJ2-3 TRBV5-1 ASMGGLLTDTQY